The sample holds a few counts of the clone carrying this TCR beta chain. The antigen remains unidentified. This CDR3 has 11 amino acids. CDR1 and CDR2 from the germline V gene are LGHDT and YNNKEL (reference sequence). The V end lost 2 bases, the J end lost 6 bases, and 4 bases lay between the germline ends. This entry is derived from a study of read filtering for tumor transcriptome and immune sequencing. Turning to the study itself: Revised staging placed eight or nine patients in R-ISS I, some 17 in II, roughly 7 in III. Per sample, TCR-region reads ranged about 3.5 to 11 million by IR-seq, roughly 85 to 1,300 by RNA-seq.

Study-level findings and limits: IR-seq captured clonotypes deeper and more reliably than RNA-seq. Around 84% of IR-seq clonotypes had one read, totaling 3% to 4% of reads; RNA-seq: 74.6% and 44.6%.

The library was built from 400 ng RNA with molecular barcoded adaptors for alpha/delta and beta/gamma chains. TCRdb ran MiXCR on the reads and lists one entry per CDR3 protein. The sample has 45,000 to 50,000 distinct CDR3 sequences, 12% seen once. The receptor comes from a donor aged 40 or older with multiple myeloma. The V gene is TRBV3-1, the J gene TRBJ1-1, with no clear D. Sequenced: a population of CD138-negative cells sorted from bone marrow. CDR3: CASSQLSEAFF. CDR3 DNA: TGTGCCAGCAGCCAATTGTCTGAAGCTTTCTTT.